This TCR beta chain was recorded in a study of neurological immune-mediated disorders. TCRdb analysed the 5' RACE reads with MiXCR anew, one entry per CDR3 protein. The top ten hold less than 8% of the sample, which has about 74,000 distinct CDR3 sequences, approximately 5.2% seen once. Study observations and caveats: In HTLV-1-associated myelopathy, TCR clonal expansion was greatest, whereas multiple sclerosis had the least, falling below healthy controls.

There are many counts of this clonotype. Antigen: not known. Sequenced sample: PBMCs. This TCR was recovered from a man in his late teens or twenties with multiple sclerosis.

CDR3 in DNA: TGTGCCATCCGCAACGGGAGGCCTCAAGAGACCCAGTACTTC. This translates into CAIRNGRPQETQYF. The rearrangement links TRBV10-3 to TRBJ2-5, with 7 nucleotides matching TRBD2. The germline CDR1 and CDR2 sequences are ENHRY and SYGVKD. This CDR3 has 14 amino acids. V dropped 8 bases and J dropped 2; count of bases not matched to a gene: 8.